This TCR beta chain was documented in a study of siplizumab effects on memory and regulatory T cells. Overall study findings and caveats: Memory cells that were CD4+ and unstimulated gave rise to alloreactive sequences, which siplizumab significantly reduced.

Concerning this clone: Its antigen is unknown.

Libraries were prepared by immunoSEQ multiplex PCR; TCRdb keeps only in-frame clonotypes and omits some of them. The table includes roughly 100,000 clones, just over 90% detected once. This CDR3 is built from 14 residues. Trimming took off 7 bases at V and 2 bases at J, with 12 bases between the two ends. Germline V lookup: CDR1 SGHKS, CDR2 YYEKEE (reference sequence). This sequence originates from a human donor in good health. Material: CD4+ T cells sorted from blood. This chain links TRBV5-5 with TRBJ2-2, with D perhaps given as TRBD1 or TRBD2 (5 bases each). CDR3 bases: TGTGCCAGCGCCGAGAGGGGAAACACCGGGGAGCTGTTTTTT. Its translation: CASAERGNTGELFF.